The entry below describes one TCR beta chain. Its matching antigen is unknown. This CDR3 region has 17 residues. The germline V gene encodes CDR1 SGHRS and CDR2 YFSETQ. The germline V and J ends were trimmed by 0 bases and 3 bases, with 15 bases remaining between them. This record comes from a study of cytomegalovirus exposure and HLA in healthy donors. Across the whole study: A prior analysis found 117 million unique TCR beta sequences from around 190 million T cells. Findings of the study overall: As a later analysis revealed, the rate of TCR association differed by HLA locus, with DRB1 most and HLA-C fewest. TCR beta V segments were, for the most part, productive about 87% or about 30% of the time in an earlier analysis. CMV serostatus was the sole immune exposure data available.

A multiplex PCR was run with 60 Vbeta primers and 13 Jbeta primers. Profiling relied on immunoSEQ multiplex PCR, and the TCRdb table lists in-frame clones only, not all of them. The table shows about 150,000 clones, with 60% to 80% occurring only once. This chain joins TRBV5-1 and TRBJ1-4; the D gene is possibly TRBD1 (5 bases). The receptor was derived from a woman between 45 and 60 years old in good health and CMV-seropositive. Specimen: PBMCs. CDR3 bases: TGCGCCAGCAGCTTGGAGGCCCGGGGGTTGGCTAATGAAAAACTGTTTTTT. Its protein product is CASSLEARGLANEKLFF.